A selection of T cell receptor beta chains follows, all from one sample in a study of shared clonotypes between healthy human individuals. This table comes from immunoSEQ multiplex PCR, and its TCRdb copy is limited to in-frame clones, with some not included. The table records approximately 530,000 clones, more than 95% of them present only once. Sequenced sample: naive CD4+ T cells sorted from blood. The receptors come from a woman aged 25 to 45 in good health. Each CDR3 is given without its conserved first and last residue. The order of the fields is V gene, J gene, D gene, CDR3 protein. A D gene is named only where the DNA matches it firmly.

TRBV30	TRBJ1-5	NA	AWDGQRGQPQH
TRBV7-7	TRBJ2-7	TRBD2	ASSYTSGLSYEQY
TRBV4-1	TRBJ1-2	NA	ASSQDGGLRYT
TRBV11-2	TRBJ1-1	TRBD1	ASSSYGQDEGWGEAF
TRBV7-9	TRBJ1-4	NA	ASSLLADEKLF
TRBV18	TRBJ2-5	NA	ASSPSSGQRETQY
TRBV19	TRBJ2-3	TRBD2	ASTSKTGLAGEVDTQY
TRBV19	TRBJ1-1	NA	ASSIEGTRTEAF
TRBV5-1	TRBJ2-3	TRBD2	ASSPPIAGGLGDTQY
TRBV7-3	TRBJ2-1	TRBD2	ASSLSREAGNEQF
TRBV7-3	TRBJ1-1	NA	ASSPQAWDTEAF
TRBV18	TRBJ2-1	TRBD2	ASSPRAGVENEQF
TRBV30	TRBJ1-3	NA	AWSGVSSSGNTIY
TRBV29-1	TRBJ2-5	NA	SPGRAETQY
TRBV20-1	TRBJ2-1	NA	SVLPDNEQF
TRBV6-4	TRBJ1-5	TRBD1	ASSDEPGTGNYQPQH
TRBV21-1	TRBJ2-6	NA	ASSPRLAGVVGANVLT
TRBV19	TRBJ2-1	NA	ASNAGGHNEQF
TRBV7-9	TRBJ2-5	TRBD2	ASSRGGETQY
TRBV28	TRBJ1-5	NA	ASSLRDSNQPQH
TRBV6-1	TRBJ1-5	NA	ASSEFTTVNNQPQH
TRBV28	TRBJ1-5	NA	ASSFTGNQPQH
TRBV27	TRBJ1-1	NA	ASNQPGDPKAF
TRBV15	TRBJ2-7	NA	ATSRTTGSHEQY
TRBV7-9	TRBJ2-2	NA	ASSSYTGELF
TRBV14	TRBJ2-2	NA	ASSQRTYKLASGGELF
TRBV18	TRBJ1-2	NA	ASSPRRDNYGYT
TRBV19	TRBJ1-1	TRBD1	ASSIRGQSNTEAF
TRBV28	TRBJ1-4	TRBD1	ASSSPGQGREKLF